Here is one T cell receptor beta chain with its context. The V end lost 0 bases, the J end lost 7 bases, and 12 bases lay between the germline ends. CDR1 is MNHEY, CDR2 SVGAGI, per germline. The CDR3 is 14 residues long. This specimen comes from a study of blood T cell repertoires in COVID-19. Across the whole study: Acute and convalescent COVID-19 specimens originated in the United States, Italy and Spain. Sources were T cells, B-cell-depleted T cells, or PBMCs; the material itself was cDNA or gDNA.

Original processing notes: From reference gene primer amplification, estimates of nucleated cell counts were derived. Produced via immunoSEQ multiplex PCR; TCRdb's table is partial and in-frame only. Clone size and V and J calls were adopted from that table, with D and trimming inferred from the DNA. This table holds 90,000 to 120,000 clones, approximately 80% found once. The V gene is TRBV6-5, the J gene TRBJ1-2, with D perhaps TRBD1 (6 bases). The sequenced material came from peripheral blood. This clonotype originated in an older man with acute or convalescent COVID-19. CDR3 coding DNA: TGTGCCAGCAGTTACTCCGGGGGGCGCGTTGGCTACACCTTC. Translating gives CASSYSGGRVGYTF.